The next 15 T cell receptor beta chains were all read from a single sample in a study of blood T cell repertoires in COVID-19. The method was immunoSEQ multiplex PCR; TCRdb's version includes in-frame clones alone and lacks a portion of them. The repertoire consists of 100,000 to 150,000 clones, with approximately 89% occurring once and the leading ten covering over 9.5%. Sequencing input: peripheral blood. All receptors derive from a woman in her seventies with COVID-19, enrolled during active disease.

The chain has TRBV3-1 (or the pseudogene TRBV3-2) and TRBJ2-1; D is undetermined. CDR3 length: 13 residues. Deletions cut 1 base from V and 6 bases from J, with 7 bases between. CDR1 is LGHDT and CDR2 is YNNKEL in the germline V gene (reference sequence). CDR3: CASSQVAGNEQFF. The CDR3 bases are TGTGCCAGCAGCCAAGTTGCAGGCAATGAGCAGTTCTTC.

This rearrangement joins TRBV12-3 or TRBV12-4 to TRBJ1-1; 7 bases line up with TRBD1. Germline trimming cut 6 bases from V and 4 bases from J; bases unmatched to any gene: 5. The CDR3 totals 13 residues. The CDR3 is CASRQGFRTEAFF. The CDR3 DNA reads TGTGCCAGCAGACAGGGGTTCCGCACTGAAGCTTTCTTT.

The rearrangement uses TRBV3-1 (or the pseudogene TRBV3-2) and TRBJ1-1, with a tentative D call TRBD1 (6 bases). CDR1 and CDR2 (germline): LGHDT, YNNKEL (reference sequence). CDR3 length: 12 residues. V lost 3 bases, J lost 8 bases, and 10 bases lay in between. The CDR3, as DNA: TGTGCCAGCAGCCACCTAGACAGGGAAGCTTTCTTT. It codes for CASSHLDREAFF.

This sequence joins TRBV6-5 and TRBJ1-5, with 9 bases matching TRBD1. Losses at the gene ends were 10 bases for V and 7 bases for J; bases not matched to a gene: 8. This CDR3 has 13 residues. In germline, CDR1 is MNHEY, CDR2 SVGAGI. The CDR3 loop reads CATQIGQGQPQHF. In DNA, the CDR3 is TGTGCCACCCAAATCGGACAGGGGCAGCCCCAGCATTTT.

The CDR3 DNA reads as TGTGCCAGCAGCATTCAGCGGGGGAGCACAGATACGCAGTATTTT. Translation: CASSIQRGSTDTQYF. The gene calls are TRBV7-3 and TRBJ2-3; 8 bases align to TRBD2. Germline V gives CDR1 SGHTA, CDR2 FQGTGA. The CDR3 sequence is 15 residues long. V shed 5 bases and J 0 bases; nucleotides not matched to a gene: 4.

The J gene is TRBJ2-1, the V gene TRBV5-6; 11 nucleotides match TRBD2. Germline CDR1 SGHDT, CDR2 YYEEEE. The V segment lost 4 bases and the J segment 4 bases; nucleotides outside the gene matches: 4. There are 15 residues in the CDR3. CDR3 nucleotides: TGTGCCAGCAGCAAACTAGCGGGGGAGTACAATGAGCAGTTCTTC. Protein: CASSKLAGEYNEQFF.

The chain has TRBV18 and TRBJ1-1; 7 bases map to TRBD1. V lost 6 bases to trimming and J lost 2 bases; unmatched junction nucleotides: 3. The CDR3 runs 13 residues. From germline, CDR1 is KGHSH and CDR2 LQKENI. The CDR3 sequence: CASSRQGNTEAFF. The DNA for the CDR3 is TGTGCCAGCTCTAGACAGGGAAACACTGAAGCTTTCTTT.

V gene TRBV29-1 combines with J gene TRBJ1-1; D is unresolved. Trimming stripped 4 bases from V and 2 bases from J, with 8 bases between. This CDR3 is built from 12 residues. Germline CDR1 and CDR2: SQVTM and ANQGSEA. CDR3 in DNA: TGCAGCGTTGTGGGCCCCAACACTGAAGCTTTCTTT. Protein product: CSVVGPNTEAFF.

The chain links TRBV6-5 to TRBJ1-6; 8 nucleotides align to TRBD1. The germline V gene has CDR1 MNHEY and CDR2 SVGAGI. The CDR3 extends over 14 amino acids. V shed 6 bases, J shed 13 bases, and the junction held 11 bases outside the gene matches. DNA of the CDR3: TGTGCCAGCAGCATACAGGGGGAGCGTTCGCCCCTCCACTTT. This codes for CASSIQGERSPLHF.

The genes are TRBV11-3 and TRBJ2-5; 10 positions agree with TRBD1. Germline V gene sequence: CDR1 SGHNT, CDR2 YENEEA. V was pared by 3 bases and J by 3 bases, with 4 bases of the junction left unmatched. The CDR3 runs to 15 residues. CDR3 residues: CASSLGQGIEETQYF. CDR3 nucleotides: TGTGCCAGCAGCTTGGGACAGGGGATCGAAGAGACCCAGTACTTC.

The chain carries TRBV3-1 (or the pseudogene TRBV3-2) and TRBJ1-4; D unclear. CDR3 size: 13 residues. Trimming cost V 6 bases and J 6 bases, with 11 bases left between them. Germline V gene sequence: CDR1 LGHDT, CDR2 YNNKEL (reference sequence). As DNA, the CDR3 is TGTGCCAGCAGGCCGACCGGAGATGAAAAACTGTTTTTT. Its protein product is CASRPTGDEKLFF.

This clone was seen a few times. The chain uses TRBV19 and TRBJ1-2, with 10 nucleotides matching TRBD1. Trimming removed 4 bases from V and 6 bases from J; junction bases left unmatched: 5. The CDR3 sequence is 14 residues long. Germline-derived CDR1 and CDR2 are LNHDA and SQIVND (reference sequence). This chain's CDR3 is CASSRGGTGDGYTF. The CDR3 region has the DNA TGTGCCAGTAGTAGAGGGGGGACAGGGGATGGCTACACCTTC.

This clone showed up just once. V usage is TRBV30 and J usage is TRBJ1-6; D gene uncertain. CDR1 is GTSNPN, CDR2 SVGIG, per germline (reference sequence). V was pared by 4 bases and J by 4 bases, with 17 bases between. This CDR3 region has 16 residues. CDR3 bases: TGTGCCTGGATAGAGCCGGGAGCCACGTATAATTCACCCCTCCACTTT. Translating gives CAWIEPGATYNSPLHF.

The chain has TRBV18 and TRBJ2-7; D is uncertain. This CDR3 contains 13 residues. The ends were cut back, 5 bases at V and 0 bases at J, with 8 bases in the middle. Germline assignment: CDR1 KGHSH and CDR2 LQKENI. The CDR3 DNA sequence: TGTGCCAGCTCATCCCCTAGCTCCTACGAGCAGTACTTC. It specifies CASSSPSSYEQYF.

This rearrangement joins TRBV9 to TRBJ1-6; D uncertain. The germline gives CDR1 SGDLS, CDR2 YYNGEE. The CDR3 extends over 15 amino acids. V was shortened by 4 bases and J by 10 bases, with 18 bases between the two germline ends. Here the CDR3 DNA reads TGTGCCAGCAGCCCGGTGGGCGGGTTAGGCTCACCCCTCCACTTT. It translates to CASSPVGGLGSPLHF.